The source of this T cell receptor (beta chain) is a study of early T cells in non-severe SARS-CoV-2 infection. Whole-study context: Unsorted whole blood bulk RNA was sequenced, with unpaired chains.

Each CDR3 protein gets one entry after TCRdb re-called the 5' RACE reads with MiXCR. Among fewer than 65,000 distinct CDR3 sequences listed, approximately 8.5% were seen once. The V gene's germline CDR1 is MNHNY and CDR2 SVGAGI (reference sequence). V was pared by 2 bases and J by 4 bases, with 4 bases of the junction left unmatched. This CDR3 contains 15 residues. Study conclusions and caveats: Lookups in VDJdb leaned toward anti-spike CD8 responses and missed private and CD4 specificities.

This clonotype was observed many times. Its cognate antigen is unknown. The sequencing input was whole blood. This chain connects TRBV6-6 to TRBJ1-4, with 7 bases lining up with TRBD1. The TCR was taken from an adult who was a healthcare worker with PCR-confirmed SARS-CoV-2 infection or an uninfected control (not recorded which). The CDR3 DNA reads TGTGCCAGCAGTTACCAAGGGACAGTTAATGAAAAACTGTTTTTT. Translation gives CASSYQGTVNEKLFF.